Listed below are T cell receptor beta chains from one sample, sequenced in a study of human T cells and chemical hapten exposure. In TCRdb, the RACE reads were re-called with MiXCR into one record per CDR3 protein. The table records around 110,000 distinct CDR3 sequences, roughly 12% of them present only once. The specimen was whole blood, collected in connection with sensitization to the hapten diphenylcyclopropenone (DPC). The receptors shown here come from a woman in her fifties or sixties with alopecia areata. Some clones in this sample may be carry-over from other donors' samples. Both conserved end residues are part of each CDR3. Fields, in order: V gene, J gene, D gene, clone size, CDR3 protein, CDR3 DNA. A D gene is named only where the DNA matches it firmly. Size is stated for part of the rows, as once, few or many counts, or as a class when the clone is expanded.

V gene: TRBV10-3; J gene: TRBJ1-3; D gene: .; clone size: .; CDR3 protein: CANRADSGNTIYF; CDR3 DNA: TGTGCCAACAGGGCCGACTCTGGAAACACCATATATTTT
V gene: TRBV3-1; J gene: TRBJ2-2; D gene: .; clone size: few; CDR3 protein: CASSREGTGELFF; CDR3 DNA: TGTGCCAGCAGCCGTGAGGGGACCGGGGAGCTGTTTTTT
V gene: TRBV28; J gene: TRBJ2-3; D gene: TRBD1; clone size: .; CDR3 protein: CASSFIPGQDTQYF; CDR3 DNA: TGTGCCAGCAGTTTTATCCCGGGACAGGATACGCAGTATTTT
V gene: TRBV7-9; J gene: TRBJ2-4; D gene: .; clone size: many; CDR3 protein: CASSRGTAGNIQYF; CDR3 DNA: TGTGCCAGCAGTCGAGGGACAGCGGGAAACATTCAGTACTTC
V gene: TRBV20-1; J gene: TRBJ1-5; D gene: .; clone size: few; CDR3 protein: CSARPTRRAFGNQPQHF; CDR3 DNA: TGCAGTGCTAGACCCACCCGCAGGGCGTTTGGCAATCAGCCCCAGCATTTT
V gene: TRBV27; J gene: TRBJ1-1; D gene: .; clone size: few; CDR3 protein: CASSPAPGLNTEAFF; CDR3 DNA: TGTGCCAGCAGCCCGGCCCCCGGTCTGAACACTGAAGCTTTCTTT
V gene: TRBV6-5; J gene: TRBJ1-6; D gene: .; clone size: many; CDR3 protein: CASSQVYNSPLHF; CDR3 DNA: TGTGCCAGCAGTCAGGTTTATAATTCACCCCTCCACTTT
V gene: TRBV28; J gene: TRBJ2-6; D gene: .; clone size: .; CDR3 protein: CASGLGTSSGANVLTF; CDR3 DNA: TGTGCCAGCGGGCTAGGGACCTCCTCTGGGGCCAACGTCCTGACTTTC
V gene: TRBV3-1; J gene: TRBJ2-5; D gene: .; clone size: many; CDR3 protein: CASSQVAGGTQYF; CDR3 DNA: TGTGCCAGCAGCCAGGTGGCCGGCGGGACCCAGTACTTC
V gene: TRBV27; J gene: TRBJ1-6; D gene: .; clone size: .; CDR3 protein: CASSPQLNSPLHF; CDR3 DNA: TGTGCCAGCAGTCCCCAGCTTAATTCACCCCTCCACTTT
V gene: TRBV4-1; J gene: TRBJ1-4; D gene: .; clone size: once; CDR3 protein: CASSQVLGRGDEKLFF; CDR3 DNA: TGCGCCAGCAGCCAAGTCCTGGGCAGGGGTGACGAAAAACTGTTTTTT
V gene: TRBV7-6; J gene: TRBJ2-1; D gene: .; clone size: .; CDR3 protein: CASSSPGREQFF; CDR3 DNA: TGTGCCAGCAGCTCGCCGGGGCGGGAGCAGTTCTTC
V gene: TRBV3-1; J gene: TRBJ2-3; D gene: .; clone size: .; CDR3 protein: CASSPQNTDTQYF; CDR3 DNA: TGTGCCAGCAGTCCACAGAACACAGATACGCAGTATTTT
V gene: TRBV2; J gene: TRBJ2-3; D gene: .; clone size: .; CDR3 protein: CASSDLDRTTDTQYF; CDR3 DNA: TGTGCCAGCAGTGATTTAGACAGGACCACAGATACGCAGTATTTT
V gene: TRBV7-9; J gene: TRBJ1-3; D gene: .; clone size: .; CDR3 protein: CASRAGAGNTIYF; CDR3 DNA: TGTGCCAGCCGGGCAGGGGCTGGAAACACCATATATTTT
V gene: TRBV2; J gene: TRBJ1-1; D gene: .; clone size: few; CDR3 protein: CASKGWDTEAFF; CDR3 DNA: TGTGCCAGCAAAGGGTGGGACACTGAAGCTTTCTTT
V gene: TRBV20-1; J gene: TRBJ1-1; D gene: .; clone size: few; CDR3 protein: CSAATGTQKERAFF; CDR3 DNA: TGCAGTGCTGCCACCGGGACCCAAAAAGAGAGAGCTTTCTTT
V gene: TRBV2; J gene: TRBJ2-3; D gene: .; clone size: .; CDR3 protein: CASSEAAGTDTQYF; CDR3 DNA: TGTGCCAGCAGTGAAGCGGCTGGCACAGATACGCAGTATTTT
V gene: TRBV11-2; J gene: TRBJ2-1; D gene: .; clone size: few; CDR3 protein: CASRPTGVNEQFF; CDR3 DNA: TGTGCCAGCAGACCCACGGGCGTAAATGAGCAGTTCTTC
V gene: TRBV10-3; J gene: TRBJ2-6; D gene: .; clone size: many; CDR3 protein: CAISDGGSGANVLTF; CDR3 DNA: TGTGCCATCAGTGACGGCGGCTCTGGGGCCAACGTCCTGACTTTC
V gene: TRBV3-1; J gene: TRBJ2-3; D gene: .; clone size: .; CDR3 protein: CASSQDPESTDTQYF; CDR3 DNA: TGTGCCAGCAGCCAGGACCCCGAGAGCACAGATACGCAGTATTTT
V gene: TRBV18; J gene: TRBJ1-2; D gene: .; clone size: .; CDR3 protein: CASSPGAEFYGYTF; CDR3 DNA: TGTGCCAGCTCACCGGGGGCCGAGTTCTATGGCTACACCTTC
V gene: TRBV10-3; J gene: TRBJ2-7; D gene: TRBD1; clone size: .; CDR3 protein: CATYSGQSSYEQYF; CDR3 DNA: TGTGCCACCTACTCGGGACAGAGCTCCTACGAGCAGTACTTC
V gene: TRBV29-1; J gene: TRBJ1-5; D gene: .; clone size: .; CDR3 protein: CPNPPEPQHF; CDR3 DNA: TGCCCCAACCCCCCCGAGCCCCAGCATTTT
V gene: TRBV12-3/TRBV12-4; J gene: TRBJ1-4; D gene: TRBD1; clone size: .; CDR3 protein: CASSPGQGGEKLFF; CDR3 DNA: TGTGCCAGCAGTCCGGGACAGGGCGGCGAAAAACTGTTTTTT
V gene: TRBV6-2/TRBV6-3; J gene: TRBJ2-3; D gene: TRBD2; clone size: .; CDR3 protein: CASTLTSGGFVDTQYF; CDR3 DNA: TGTGCCAGCACCCTGACTAGCGGGGGTTTTGTAGATACGCAGTATTTT
V gene: TRBV4-2; J gene: TRBJ1-1; D gene: .; clone size: .; CDR3 protein: CASSQGGWGTEAFF; CDR3 DNA: TGTGCCAGCAGCCAAGGGGGCTGGGGCACTGAAGCTTTCTTT
V gene: TRBV12-3/TRBV12-4; J gene: TRBJ2-1; D gene: .; clone size: many; CDR3 protein: CASSSSRQDYNEQFF; CDR3 DNA: TGTGCCAGCAGTTCTTCCCGACAGGACTACAATGAGCAGTTCTTC
V gene: TRBV3-1; J gene: TRBJ2-3; D gene: .; clone size: many; CDR3 protein: CASSQIRAATDTQYF; CDR3 DNA: TGTGCCAGCAGCCAAATCAGGGCGGCCACAGATACGCAGTATTTT
V gene: TRBV28; J gene: TRBJ2-7; D gene: .; clone size: .; CDR3 protein: CASSPAGYYEQYF; CDR3 DNA: TGTGCCAGCAGTCCCGCAGGCTACTACGAGCAGTACTTC
V gene: TRBV20-1; J gene: TRBJ2-1; D gene: .; clone size: .; CDR3 protein: CSASGQGWVYNEQFF; CDR3 DNA: TGCAGTGCTAGCGGTCAAGGTTGGGTTTACAATGAGCAGTTCTTC
V gene: TRBV12-3/TRBV12-4; J gene: TRBJ1-4; D gene: .; clone size: few; CDR3 protein: CASSLAGVEEKLFF; CDR3 DNA: TGTGCCAGCAGTTTAGCAGGGGTGGAAGAAAAACTGTTTTTT
V gene: TRBV4-3; J gene: TRBJ2-7; D gene: .; clone size: many; CDR3 protein: CASSQDSSSSYEQYF; CDR3 DNA: TGCGCCAGCAGCCAAGACTCCTCTAGCTCCTACGAGCAGTACTTC
V gene: TRBV7-8; J gene: TRBJ2-1; D gene: .; clone size: .; CDR3 protein: CASSSGPGSNEQFF; CDR3 DNA: TGTGCCAGCAGCTCCGGACCGGGATCCAATGAGCAGTTCTTC
V gene: TRBV29-1; J gene: TRBJ1-2; D gene: .; clone size: .; CDR3 protein: CSVDPSDRGYTF; CDR3 DNA: TGCAGCGTCGATCCCTCCGACAGAGGCTACACCTTC
V gene: TRBV6-6; J gene: TRBJ2-7; D gene: .; clone size: few; CDR3 protein: CASSYSRGGGTSPYEQYF; CDR3 DNA: TGTGCCAGCAGTTACTCGAGAGGGGGCGGGACCTCCCCATACGAGCAGTACTTC
V gene: TRBV20-1; J gene: TRBJ1-1; D gene: .; clone size: .; CDR3 protein: CSASASKPEAFF; CDR3 DNA: TGCAGTGCTAGCGCAAGTAAACCTGAAGCTTTCTTT
V gene: TRBV13; J gene: TRBJ2-5; D gene: .; clone size: .; CDR3 protein: CASSRGSGQKETQYF; CDR3 DNA: TGTGCCAGCAGCAGGGGATCTGGACAGAAGGAGACCCAGTACTTC
V gene: TRBV20-1; J gene: TRBJ1-3; D gene: .; clone size: few; CDR3 protein: CSARSAPGVGTIYF; CDR3 DNA: TGCAGTGCTAGGTCTGCCCCAGGTGTCGGCACCATATATTTT
V gene: TRBV4-3; J gene: TRBJ2-5; D gene: .; clone size: few; CDR3 protein: CASSQDLAGLETQYF; CDR3 DNA: TGCGCCAGCAGCCAAGATTTGGCCGGGTTGGAGACCCAGTACTTC
V gene: TRBV11-3; J gene: TRBJ2-5; D gene: TRBD2; clone size: .; CDR3 protein: CASSSGLAEETQYF; CDR3 DNA: TGTGCCAGCAGCTCGGGACTAGCGGAAGAGACCCAGTACTTC
V gene: TRBV11-2; J gene: TRBJ1-4; D gene: .; clone size: many; CDR3 protein: CASSRGATNEKLFF; CDR3 DNA: TGTGCCAGCAGCCGGGGGGCAACTAATGAAAAACTGTTTTTT